This is a list of T cell receptor beta chains from one sample in a study of blood T cells in healthy people across ages. TCRdb analysed the 5' RACE reads with MiXCR anew, one entry per CDR3 protein. The sample lists over a million distinct CDR3 sequences; under 55% were seen once. The sequenced material came from blood. Receptors were obtained from a woman in her sixties in good health. CDR3s include the opening cysteine and the closing phenylalanine or tryptophan. A D gene is named only where the DNA matches it firmly. Clone size is not always given. Where it is, it says once, few, many or a class for expanded clones.

>.|.|TRBJ1-4|TRBV27|15
CASSTSAGRDEKLFF
TGTGCCAGCAGTACCTCCGCGGGAAGGGATGAAAAACTGTTTTTT
>TRBD2|.|TRBJ2-7|TRBV2|17
CASSPRLRTSGGHEQYF
TGTGCCAGCAGTCCAAGGCTCCGGACTAGCGGGGGCCACGAGCAGTACTTC
>.|.|TRBJ1-1|TRBV7-9|14
CASSLGSVNTEAFF
TGTGCCAGCAGCTTAGGATCGGTGAACACTGAAGCTTTCTTT
>.|.|TRBJ2-7|TRBV27|13
CASSFGPWGEQYF
TGTGCCAGCAGTTTTGGGCCATGGGGCGAGCAGTACTTC
>.|few|TRBJ2-7|TRBV7-9|14
CASSFRGSVHEQYF
TGTGCCAGCAGCTTTAGGGGCTCAGTTCACGAGCAGTACTTC
>TRBD2|few|TRBJ2-7|TRBV20-1|13
CSAGLGTSYEQYF
TGCAGTGCTGGACTCGGGACTAGCTACGAGCAGTACTTC
>.|few|TRBJ2-1|TRBV7-2|15
CASSEAAGRYNEQFF
TGTGCCAGCAGCGAAGCGGCGGGCAGGTACAATGAGCAGTTCTTC
>.|.|TRBJ1-5|TRBV15|13
CATSRYSNQPQHF
TGTGCCACCAGCAGGTATAGCAATCAGCCCCAGCATTTT
>TRBD1|.|TRBJ1-5|TRBV27|15
CASSLKGASNQPQHF
TGTGCCAGCAGTTTAAAGGGGGCTAGCAATCAGCCCCAGCATTTT
>TRBD1|.|TRBJ2-1|TRBV10-3|13
CAIGGQQGNEQFF
TGTGCCATCGGGGGACAGCAAGGCAATGAGCAGTTCTTC
>TRBD2|few|TRBJ2-3|TRBV7-2|17
CASSPGTSGSFTDTQYF
TGTGCCAGCAGCCCCGGGACTAGCGGGAGTTTTACAGATACGCAGTATTTT
>.|few|TRBJ2-1|TRBV4-1|13
CASSQVGGDEQFF
TGCGCCAGCAGCCAAGTAGGGGGTGATGAGCAGTTCTTC
>.|many|TRBJ1-2|TRBV29-1|14
CSVAFRAPNYGYTF
TGCAGCGTTGCTTTCAGGGCCCCTAACTATGGCTACACCTTC
>TRBD1|few|TRBJ2-5|TRBV29-1|12
CSSSGGQETQYF
TGCAGCTCCTCAGGGGGCCAAGAGACCCAGTACTTC
>TRBD2|few|TRBJ2-7|TRBV7-9|17
CASSLPGTSGGSYEQYF
TGTGCCAGCAGCTTACCTGGGACTAGCGGGGGATCCTACGAGCAGTACTTC
>.|few|TRBJ2-6|TRBV6-5|14
CASSYSTDLPFLTF
TGTGCCAGCAGTTACTCCACCGATCTGCCCTTCCTGACTTTC
>TRBD1|.|TRBJ2-7|TRBV29-1|12
CSTRDSLYEQYF
TGCAGCACCAGGGACAGTCTCTACGAGCAGTACTTC
>TRBD2|few|TRBJ2-4|TRBV3-1|14
CASSQDGIAGYQYF
TGTGCCAGCAGCCAAGATGGAATAGCGGGATACCAGTACTTC
>.|.|TRBJ2-7|TRBV29-1|15
CSVAPRLVSSYEQYF
TGCAGCGTTGCCCCTCGACTAGTGAGCTCCTACGAGCAGTACTTC
>.|.|TRBJ2-5|TRBV5-1|14
CASTTGRGMETQYF
TGCGCCAGCACGACGGGACGGGGTATGGAGACCCAGTACTTC
>TRBD2|.|TRBJ2-1|TRBV20-1|16
CSAPSLLAGVGTEQFF
TGCAGTGCCCCCTCATTACTAGCGGGAGTTGGGACTGAGCAGTTCTTC
>TRBD2|.|TRBJ2-7|TRBV27|16
CASSTLGTSGSYEQYF
TGTGCCAGCAGTACCTTGGGGACTAGCGGGAGTTACGAGCAGTACTTC
>TRBD2|.|TRBJ2-3|TRBV29-1|14
CSVVLAGRTDTQYF
TGCAGCGTTGTCTTAGCGGGACGTACAGATACGCAGTATTTT
>.|.|TRBJ2-3|TRBV14|16
CASSHLQPNSTDTQYF
TGTGCCAGCAGCCACCTACAGCCTAACTCCACAGATACGCAGTATTTT
>.|.|TRBJ2-1|TRBV12-3/TRBV12-4|14
CASSLRAGSYEQFF
TGTGCCAGCAGTTTACGGGCGGGGAGCTATGAGCAGTTCTTC
>TRBD2|.|TRBJ2-1|TRBV7-2|16
CASSLGIGTSQNEQFF
TGTGCCAGCAGCTTAGGTATCGGGACTAGCCAAAATGAGCAGTTCTTC
>.|few|TRBJ2-3|TRBV5-1|15
CASSLWQGATDTQYF
TGCGCCAGCAGCTTGTGGCAGGGAGCCACAGATACGCAGTATTTT
>.|few|TRBJ2-5|TRBV5-6|14
CASSFIRIQETQYF
TGTGCCAGCAGCTTCATCAGAATACAAGAGACCCAGTACTTC
>TRBD1|.|TRBJ1-2|TRBV7-8|14
CASSGGTGEYGYTF
TGTGCCAGCAGCGGAGGGACAGGGGAGTATGGCTACACCTTC
>.|.|TRBJ1-5|TRBV11-2|15
CASSFNPGDNQPQHF
TGTGCCAGCAGCTTTAATCCCGGGGACAATCAGCCCCAGCATTTT
>.|.|TRBJ2-6|TRBV4-1|19
CASSQDGGGGLVGANVLTF
TGCGCCAGCAGCCAAGATGGGGGAGGGGGCCTAGTTGGGGCCAACGTCCTGACTTTC
>.|.|TRBJ2-3|TRBV7-2|17
CASSLSSKGSIADTQYF
TGTGCCAGCAGCTTATCCTCAAAGGGTTCGATTGCAGATACGCAGTATTTT
>.|few|TRBJ2-5|TRBV20-1|12
CSASRNQETQYF
TGCAGTGCTAGTCGGAACCAAGAGACCCAGTACTTC
>.|.|TRBJ1-5|TRBV6-5|14
CATGGAGVGQPQHF
TGTGCTACGGGTGGTGCAGGGGTAGGGCAGCCCCAGCATTTT
>.|.|TRBJ2-3|TRBV6-5|15
CASRPVAANTDTQYF
TGTGCCAGCAGACCGGTAGCGGCGAACACAGATACGCAGTATTTT
>TRBD2|.|TRBJ2-7|TRBV28|15
CASSTRTSGSGEQYF
TGTGCCAGCAGTACCCGGACTAGCGGGAGCGGCGAGCAGTACTTC
>TRBD2|once|TRBJ2-1|TRBV12-3/TRBV12-4|14
CANSSAGGYNEQYF
TGTGCCAACAGTTCGGCGGGAGGTTACAATGAGCAGTATTTC
>TRBD1|.|TRBJ1-2|TRBV7-9|13
CASSGGTDYGYTF
TGTGCCAGCAGCGGTGGGACAGACTATGGCTACACCTTC
>.|.|TRBJ2-1|TRBV20-1|15
CSARDEVGGGNERFF
.
>.|many|TRBJ2-5|TRBV12-3/TRBV12-4|12
CASSFRGETQYF
TGTGCCAGCAGCTTCAGGGGTGAGACCCAGTACTTC
>.|few|TRBJ2-7|TRBV28|16
CASSQTGRDFNYEQYF
TGTGCCAGCAGTCAGACAGGGAGGGATTTTAACTACGAGCAGTACTTC